Given below is one TCR beta chain in context. The data were obtained in a study of T cell responses to AZD1222 COVID-19 vaccine. Trimming cost V 0 bases and J 6 bases, with 6 bases left between them. CDR3 length equals 13 residues. Looked up from germline, CDR1 is MGHRA and CDR2 is YSYEKL. Clones were sequenced by immunoSEQ multiplex PCR, and TCRdb holds only the in-frame ones, with some missing. The sample contains around 150,000 clones, approximately 90% of which appear only once. This material consisted of peripheral blood, taken 28 days after the second AZD1222 dose. The chain combines TRBV4-1 with TRBJ1-5; D gene unclear. The clonotype comes from an adult who received the AZD1222 COVID-19 vaccine. The CDR3 DNA is TGCGCCAGCAGCCAAGAGAGAGCTCAGCCCCAGCATTTT. Its protein is CASSQERAQPQHF.